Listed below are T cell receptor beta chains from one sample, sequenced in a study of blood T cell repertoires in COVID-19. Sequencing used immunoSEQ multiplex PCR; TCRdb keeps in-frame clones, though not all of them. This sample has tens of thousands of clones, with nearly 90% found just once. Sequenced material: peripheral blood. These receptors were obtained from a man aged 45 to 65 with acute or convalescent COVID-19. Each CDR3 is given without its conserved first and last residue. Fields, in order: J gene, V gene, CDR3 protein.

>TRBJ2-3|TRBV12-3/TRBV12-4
ASWAGADTQY
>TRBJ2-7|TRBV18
ASSPRQGDGEQY
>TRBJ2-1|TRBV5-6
ASSMLAGDEQF
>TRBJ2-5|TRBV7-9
ASSLPPGQETQY
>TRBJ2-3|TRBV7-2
ASSSPPAVTQY
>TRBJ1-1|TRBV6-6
ASSTTGAMNTEAF
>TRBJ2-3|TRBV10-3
AIKTSEEGDTQY
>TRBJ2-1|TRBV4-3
ASRPALLAGDRQF
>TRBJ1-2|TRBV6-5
ASNVDRDGGYT
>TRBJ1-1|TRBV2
ASISRQYTEAF
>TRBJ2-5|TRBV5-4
ATRLAGGPETQY
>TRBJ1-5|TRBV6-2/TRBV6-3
ASSPHGEGHQPQH
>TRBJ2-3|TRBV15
ATSRLSTDTQY
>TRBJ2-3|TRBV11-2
ASSLTGQGMGDTQY
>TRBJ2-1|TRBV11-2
ASSPLAYEQF
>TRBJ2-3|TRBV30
AWSVRRTSGRGDTQY
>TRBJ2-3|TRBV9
ASTSGGSTDTQY
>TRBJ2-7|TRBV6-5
ASRGSGGQKYEQY
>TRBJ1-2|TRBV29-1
SVLGTAYGYT
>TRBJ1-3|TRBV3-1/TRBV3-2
ASSQGQGAPGNTIY
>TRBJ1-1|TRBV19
ASSLQGFNTEAF
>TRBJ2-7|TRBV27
ASRIARLAGPTIY
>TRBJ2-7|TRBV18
ASSPPGQGYEQY
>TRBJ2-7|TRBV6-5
ASSKYGEKPYEQY
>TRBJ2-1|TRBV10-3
AISGSSGSLFYNEQF
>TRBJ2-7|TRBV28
ASSSSGDYEQY
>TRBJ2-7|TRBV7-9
ASSQTGLAVSYEQY
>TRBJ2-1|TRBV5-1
ASSPGLAGVDEQF
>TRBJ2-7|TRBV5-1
ASSPTSGYEQY
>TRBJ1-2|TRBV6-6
ASSYSTTGNYGYT
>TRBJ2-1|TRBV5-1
ASKGADNEQF
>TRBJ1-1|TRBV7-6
ASSLERGRVTEAF
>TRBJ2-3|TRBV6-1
ASSETLFSDADTQY
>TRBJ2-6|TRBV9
ASSVGEDRFSGANVLT
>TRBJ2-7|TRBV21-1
ASSDRTGGMYEQY
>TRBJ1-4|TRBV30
AWSRGRGATNEKLF
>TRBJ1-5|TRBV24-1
ATARHKTERSNQPQH